A selection of T cell receptor beta chains follows, all from one sample in a study of blood T cell repertoires in COVID-19. Method: immunoSEQ multiplex PCR; TCRdb's copy keeps in-frame clones and lacks some. The table shows about 270,000 clones, with approximately 84% occurring only once. Sequenced input: peripheral blood. These receptors all stem from a human donor with COVID-19, enrolled during active disease. The donor label of this sample is uncertain. CDR3s include the opening cysteine and the closing phenylalanine or tryptophan. The order of the fields is V gene, J gene, D gene, CDR3 protein, CDR3 DNA. D genes are given only for firm matches.

V gene: TRBV7-3
J gene: TRBJ2-1
D gene: TRBD2
CDR3 protein: CASSSPSGRASLNEQFF
CDR3 DNA: TGTGCCAGCAGCTCTCCTAGCGGGAGGGCGTCCCTCAATGAGCAGTTCTTC

V gene: TRBV7-8
J gene: TRBJ2-5
D gene: TRBD2
CDR3 protein: CASSQAGGRGETQYF
CDR3 DNA: TGTGCCAGCAGCCAAGCTGGCGGGAGGGGGGAGACCCAGTACTTC

V gene: TRBV5-1
J gene: TRBJ2-7
D gene: -
CDR3 protein: CASRYVQSYEQYF
CDR3 DNA: TGCGCCAGCAGGTATGTACAGAGCTACGAGCAGTACTTC

V gene: TRBV11-3
J gene: TRBJ2-7
D gene: -
CDR3 protein: CASSVGSSTYEQYF
CDR3 DNA: TGTGCCAGCAGCGTCGGGAGCAGTACCTACGAGCAGTACTTC

V gene: TRBV9
J gene: TRBJ2-5
D gene: TRBD2
CDR3 protein: CASSVGVASGNQETQYF
CDR3 DNA: TGTGCCAGCAGCGTAGGGGTTGCTAGCGGGAACCAAGAGACCCAGTACTTC

V gene: TRBV4-3
J gene: TRBJ2-2
D gene: TRBD2
CDR3 protein: CASSPGTTNTGELFF
CDR3 DNA: TGCGCCAGCAGCCCGGGGACTACGAACACCGGGGAGCTGTTTTTT

V gene: TRBV11-2
J gene: TRBJ1-3
D gene: TRBD1
CDR3 protein: CASSHGQAEGNTIYF
CDR3 DNA: TGTGCCAGCAGCCATGGACAGGCGGAAGGAAACACCATATATTTT

V gene: TRBV23-1
J gene: TRBJ1-3
D gene: -
CDR3 protein: CAYQRQASPGTIYF
CDR3 DNA: TGCGCCTACCAACGACAGGCCTCTCCGGGCACCATATATTTT

V gene: TRBV19
J gene: TRBJ2-2
D gene: TRBD1
CDR3 protein: CAGRTGGQAGELFF
CDR3 DNA: TGTGCCGGACGGACAGGCGGGCAAGCCGGGGAGCTGTTTTTT

V gene: TRBV19
J gene: TRBJ2-1
D gene: -
CDR3 protein: CASSIGRGSYNEQFF
CDR3 DNA: TGTGCCAGTAGTATTGGTAGGGGGTCCTACAATGAGCAGTTCTTC

V gene: TRBV7-2
J gene: TRBJ2-3
D gene: -
CDR3 protein: CASSKPRTGTDTQYF
CDR3 DNA: TGTGCCAGCAGCAAACCGCGGACAGGCACAGATACGCAGTATTTT

V gene: TRBV2
J gene: TRBJ1-3
D gene: -
CDR3 protein: CASSPDRYGNTIYF
CDR3 DNA: TGTGCCAGCAGTCCCGACAGATACGGCAACACCATATATTTT

V gene: TRBV18
J gene: TRBJ1-5
D gene: TRBD1
CDR3 protein: CASSLTGDNQPQHF
CDR3 DNA: TGTGCCAGCTCACTCACAGGGGATAATCAGCCCCAGCATTTT

V gene: TRBV5-1
J gene: TRBJ2-3
D gene: TRBD1
CDR3 protein: CASSLRTGTDTQYF
CDR3 DNA: TGCGCCAGCAGCTTGCGGACAGGGACAGATACGCAGTATTTT

V gene: TRBV5-1
J gene: TRBJ1-1
D gene: TRBD1
CDR3 protein: CASSLSGTGNTEAFF
CDR3 DNA: TGCGCCAGCAGCTTAAGCGGGACAGGGAATACTGAAGCTTTCTTT

V gene: TRBV4-1
J gene: TRBJ1-6
D gene: TRBD1
CDR3 protein: CASSQGWAGTGGSSYNSPLHF
CDR3 DNA: TGCGCCAGCAGCCAAGGCTGGGCCGGGACAGGGGGAAGCTCCTATAATTCACCCCTCCACTTT

V gene: TRBV14
J gene: TRBJ2-1
D gene: TRBD2
CDR3 protein: CASSQDSGYSYNEQFF
CDR3 DNA: TGTGCCAGCAGCCAAGATAGCGGGTACTCCTACAATGAGCAGTTCTTC

V gene: TRBV7-2
J gene: TRBJ2-7
D gene: TRBD2
CDR3 protein: CASTPPSREAPYEQYF
CDR3 DNA: TGTGCCAGCACCCCCCCGTCGCGGGAGGCCCCCTACGAGCAGTACTTC

V gene: TRBV10-3
J gene: TRBJ2-7
D gene: TRBD2
CDR3 protein: CAISPTAGGTALEQYF
CDR3 DNA: TGTGCCATCAGCCCTACCGCGGGGGGTACGGCGCTCGAGCAGTACTTC

V gene: TRBV9
J gene: TRBJ2-3
D gene: TRBD2
CDR3 protein: CASSVGTTSTDTQYF
CDR3 DNA: TGTGCCAGCAGCGTTGGGACTACGTCCACAGATACGCAGTATTTT

V gene: TRBV7-3
J gene: TRBJ2-6
D gene: -
CDR3 protein: CASSLLPAATGANVLTF
CDR3 DNA: TGTGCCAGCAGCTTATTACCCGCAGCGACTGGGGCCAACGTCCTGACTTTC

V gene: TRBV19
J gene: TRBJ2-7
D gene: TRBD2
CDR3 protein: CASSMPLAGGYYEQYF
CDR3 DNA: TGTGCCAGTAGTATGCCCCTAGCGGGAGGCTACTACGAGCAGTACTTC

V gene: TRBV3-1/TRBV3-2
J gene: TRBJ2-5
D gene: TRBD2
CDR3 protein: CASSQGGRAGLETQYF
CDR3 DNA: TGTGCCAGCAGCCAAGGTGGGAGAGCGGGATTAGAGACCCAGTACTTC

V gene: TRBV28
J gene: TRBJ1-1
D gene: -
CDR3 protein: CASSLGAASEAFF
CDR3 DNA: TGTGCCAGCAGTTTGGGGGCGGCGTCTGAAGCTTTCTTT

V gene: TRBV30
J gene: TRBJ2-5
D gene: TRBD2
CDR3 protein: CAWCRGLASAGQETQYF
CDR3 DNA: TGTGCCTGGTGCCGGGGACTAGCCTCAGCAGGCCAAGAGACCCAGTACTTC

V gene: TRBV7-3
J gene: TRBJ1-1
D gene: TRBD1
CDR3 protein: CASSLQGGNTEAFF
CDR3 DNA: TGTGCCAGCAGCTTGCAGGGGGGCAACACTGAAGCTTTCTTT